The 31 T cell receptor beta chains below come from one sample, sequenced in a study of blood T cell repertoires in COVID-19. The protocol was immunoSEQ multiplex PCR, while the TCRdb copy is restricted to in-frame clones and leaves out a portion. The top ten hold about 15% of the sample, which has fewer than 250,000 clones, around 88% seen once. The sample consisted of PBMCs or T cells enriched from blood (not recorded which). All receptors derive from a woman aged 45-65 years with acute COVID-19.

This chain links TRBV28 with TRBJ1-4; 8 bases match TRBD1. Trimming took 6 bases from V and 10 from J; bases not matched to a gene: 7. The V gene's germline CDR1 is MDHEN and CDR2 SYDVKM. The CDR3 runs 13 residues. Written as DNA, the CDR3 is TGTGCCAGCAGGCCGCAGGGGGCGGGAAAACTGTTTTTT. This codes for CASRPQGAGKLFF.

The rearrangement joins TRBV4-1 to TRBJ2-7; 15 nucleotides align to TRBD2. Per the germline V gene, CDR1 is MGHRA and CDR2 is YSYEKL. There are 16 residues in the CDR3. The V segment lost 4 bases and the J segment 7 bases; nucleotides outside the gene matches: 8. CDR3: CASSLLGLAGGEEQYF. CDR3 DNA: TGCGCCAGCAGCCTCCTGGGACTAGCGGGGGGAGAGGAGCAGTACTTC.

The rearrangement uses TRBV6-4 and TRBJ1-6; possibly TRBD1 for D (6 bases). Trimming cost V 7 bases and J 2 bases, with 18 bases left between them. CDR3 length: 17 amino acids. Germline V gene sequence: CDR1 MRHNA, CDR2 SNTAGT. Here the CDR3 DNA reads TGTGCCAGCACCCCCCCCGGCAGGGGCCCCTATAATTCACCCCTCCACTTT. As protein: CASTPPGRGPYNSPLHF.

In DNA, the CDR3 is TGTGCCAGCAGTTACACCACAGGGGGCGGTCAGCCCCAGCATTTT. This sequence encodes CASSYTTGGGQPQHF. This rearrangement joins TRBV6-6 to TRBJ1-5, with 9 bases that match TRBD1. J lost 6 bases, V lost 2 bases, and 5 bases had no gene match. Looked up from germline, CDR1 is MNHNY and CDR2 is SVGAGI (reference sequence). The CDR3 has 15 amino acids.

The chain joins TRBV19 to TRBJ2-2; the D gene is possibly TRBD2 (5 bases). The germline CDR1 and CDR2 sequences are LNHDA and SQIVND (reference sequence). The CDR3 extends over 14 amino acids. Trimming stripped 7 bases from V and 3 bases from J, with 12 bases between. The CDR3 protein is CASTSKGDTGELFF. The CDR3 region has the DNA TGTGCCAGTACCTCAAAGGGAGACACCGGGGAGCTGTTTTTT.

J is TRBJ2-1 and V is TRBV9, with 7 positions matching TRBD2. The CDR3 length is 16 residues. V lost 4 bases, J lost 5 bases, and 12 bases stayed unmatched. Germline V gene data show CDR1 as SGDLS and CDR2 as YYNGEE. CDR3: CASSLYRLASNNEQFF. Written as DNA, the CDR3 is TGTGCCAGCAGCCTCTATCGACTAGCATCAAACAATGAGCAGTTCTTC.

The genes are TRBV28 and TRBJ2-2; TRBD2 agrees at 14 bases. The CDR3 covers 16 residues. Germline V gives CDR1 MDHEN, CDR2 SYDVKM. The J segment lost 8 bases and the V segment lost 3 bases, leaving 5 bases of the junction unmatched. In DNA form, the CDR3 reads TGTGCCAGCAGTTTCCTCGGGACTAGCGGGAGTGGGGAGCTGTTTTTT. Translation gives CASSFLGTSGSGELFF.

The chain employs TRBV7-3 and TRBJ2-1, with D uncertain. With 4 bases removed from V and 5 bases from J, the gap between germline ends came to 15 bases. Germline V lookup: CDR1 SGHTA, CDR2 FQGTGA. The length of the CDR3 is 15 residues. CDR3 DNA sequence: TGTGCCAGCAGCTCCATAGTGGGCGCGCACAATGAGCAGTTCTTC. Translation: CASSSIVGAHNEQFF. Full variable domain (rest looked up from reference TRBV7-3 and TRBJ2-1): GAGVSQTPSNKVTEKGKYVELRCDPISGHTALYWYRQSLGQGPEFLIYFQGTGAADDSGLPNDRFFAVRPEGSVSTLKIQRTERGDSAVYLCASSSIVGAHNEQFFGPGTRLTVL.

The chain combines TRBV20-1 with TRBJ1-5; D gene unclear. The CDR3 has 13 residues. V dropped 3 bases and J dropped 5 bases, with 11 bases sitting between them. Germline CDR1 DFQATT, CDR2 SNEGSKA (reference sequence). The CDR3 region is CSASEGLYQPQHF. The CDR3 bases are TGCAGTGCTAGTGAAGGACTGTATCAGCCCCAGCATTTT.

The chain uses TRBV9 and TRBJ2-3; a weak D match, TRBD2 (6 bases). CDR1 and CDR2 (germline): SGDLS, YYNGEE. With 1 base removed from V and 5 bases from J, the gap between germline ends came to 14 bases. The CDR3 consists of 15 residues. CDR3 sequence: CASSVPGEGIDTQYF. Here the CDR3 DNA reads TGTGCCAGCAGCGTACCGGGAGAGGGTATAGATACGCAGTATTTT.

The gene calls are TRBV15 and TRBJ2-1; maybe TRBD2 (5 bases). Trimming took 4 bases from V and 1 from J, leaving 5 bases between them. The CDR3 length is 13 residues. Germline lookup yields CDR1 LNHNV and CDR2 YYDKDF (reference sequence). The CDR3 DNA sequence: TGTGCCACCAGCACGGGATCCTACAATGAGCAGTTCTTC. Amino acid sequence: CATSTGSYNEQFF.

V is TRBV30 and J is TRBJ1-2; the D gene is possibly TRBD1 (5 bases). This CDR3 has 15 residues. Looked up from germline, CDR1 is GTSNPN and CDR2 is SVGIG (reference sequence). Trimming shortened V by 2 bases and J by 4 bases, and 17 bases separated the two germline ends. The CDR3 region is CAWSPWAGTLYGYTF. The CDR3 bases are TGTGCCTGGAGTCCCTGGGCAGGGACTCTCTATGGCTACACCTTC. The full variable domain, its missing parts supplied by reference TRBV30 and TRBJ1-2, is SQTIHQWPATLVQPVGSPLSLECTVEGTSNPNLYWYRQAAGRGLQLLFYSVGIGQISSEVPQNLSASRPQDRQFILSSKKLLLSDSGFYLCAWSPWAGTLYGYTFGSGTRLTVV.

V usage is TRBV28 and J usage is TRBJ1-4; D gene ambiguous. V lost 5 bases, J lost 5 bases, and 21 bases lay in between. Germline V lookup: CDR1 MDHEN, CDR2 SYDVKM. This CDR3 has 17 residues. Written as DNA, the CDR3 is TGTGCCAGCAGTCCTATCTTGATATCTTATTTGAATGAAAAACTGTTTTTT. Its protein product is CASSPILISYLNEKLFF.

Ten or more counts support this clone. In DNA, the CDR3 is TGTGCCAGCAGTCGAACAGGGTCTGGGGCCAACGTCCTGACTTTC. It yields the protein CASSRTGSGANVLTF. The chain employs TRBV27 and TRBJ2-6; possibly TRBD1 for D (6 bases). Germline V gene data show CDR1 as MNHEY and CDR2 as SMNVEV (reference sequence). CDR3 length: 15 residues. The V and J ends lost 5 bases and 1 base respectively, with 9 bases between them.

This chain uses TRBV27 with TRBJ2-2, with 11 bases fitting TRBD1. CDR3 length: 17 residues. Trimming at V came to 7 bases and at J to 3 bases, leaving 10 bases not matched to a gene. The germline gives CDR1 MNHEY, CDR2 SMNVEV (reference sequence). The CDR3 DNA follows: TGTGCCAGCACCGGACAGGGGGCGCCCGGTTACACCGGGGAGCTGTTTTTT. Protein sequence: CASTGQGAPGYTGELFF.

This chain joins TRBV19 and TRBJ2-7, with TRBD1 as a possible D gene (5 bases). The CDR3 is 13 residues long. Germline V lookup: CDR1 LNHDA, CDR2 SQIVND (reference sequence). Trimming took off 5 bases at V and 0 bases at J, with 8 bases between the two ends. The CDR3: CASSDSSSYEQYF. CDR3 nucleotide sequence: TGTGCCAGTAGTGACAGTAGCTCCTACGAGCAGTACTTC.

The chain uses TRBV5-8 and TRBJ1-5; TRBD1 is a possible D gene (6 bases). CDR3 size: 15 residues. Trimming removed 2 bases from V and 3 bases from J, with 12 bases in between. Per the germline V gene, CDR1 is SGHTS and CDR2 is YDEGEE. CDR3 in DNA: TGTGCCAGCAGCTTAGGGTGGACAGTCAATCAGCCCCAGCATTTT. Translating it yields CASSLGWTVNQPQHF.

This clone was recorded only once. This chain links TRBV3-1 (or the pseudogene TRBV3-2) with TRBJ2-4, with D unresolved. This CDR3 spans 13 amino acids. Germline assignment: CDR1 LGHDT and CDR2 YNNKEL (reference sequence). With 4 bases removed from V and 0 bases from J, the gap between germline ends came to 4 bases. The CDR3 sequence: CASSLLAKNIQYF. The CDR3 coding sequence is TGTGCCAGCAGCCTACTAGCCAAAAACATTCAGTACTTC.

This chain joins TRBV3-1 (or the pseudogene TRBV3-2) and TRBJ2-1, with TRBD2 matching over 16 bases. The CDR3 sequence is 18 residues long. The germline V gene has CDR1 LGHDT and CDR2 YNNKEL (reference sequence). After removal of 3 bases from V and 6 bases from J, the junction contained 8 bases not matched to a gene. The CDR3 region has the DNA TGTGCCAGCAGCCATCGTCCCGGGACTAGCGGGAGGGTCAATGAGCAGTTCTTC. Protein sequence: CASSHRPGTSGRVNEQFF.

In DNA form, the CDR3 reads TGTGCCAGCAGCCCCGGGACTAGCTCCTACAATGAGCAGTTCTTC. It specifies CASSPGTSSYNEQFF. The chain carries TRBV9 and TRBJ2-1, with TRBD2 identical over 8 bases. The CDR3 runs to 15 residues. Germline-derived CDR1 and CDR2 are SGDLS and YYNGEE. V was pared by 4 bases and J by 0 bases, with 3 bases of the junction left unmatched.

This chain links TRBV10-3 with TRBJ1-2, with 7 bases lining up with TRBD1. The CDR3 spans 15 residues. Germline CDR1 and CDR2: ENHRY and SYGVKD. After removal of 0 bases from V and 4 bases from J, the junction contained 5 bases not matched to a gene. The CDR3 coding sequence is TGTGCCATCAGTGAGTCGGAAGGGACAGTCTATGGCTACACCTTC. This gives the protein CAISESEGTVYGYTF.

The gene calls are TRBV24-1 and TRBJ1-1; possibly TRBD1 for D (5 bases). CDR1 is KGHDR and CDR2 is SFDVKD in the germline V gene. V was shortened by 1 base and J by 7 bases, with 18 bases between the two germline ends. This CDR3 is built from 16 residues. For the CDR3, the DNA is TGTGCCACCAGTGATTTTCGAACAGGAGCCTTGCATGAAGCTTTCTTT. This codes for CATSDFRTGALHEAFF.

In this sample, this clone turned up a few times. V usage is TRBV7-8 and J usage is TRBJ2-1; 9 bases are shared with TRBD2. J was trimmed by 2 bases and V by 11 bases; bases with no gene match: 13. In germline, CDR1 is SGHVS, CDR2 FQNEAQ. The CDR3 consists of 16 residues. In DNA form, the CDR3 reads TGTGCCCCCGAAGGTAGTGGCGGGAGGGCCTACAATGAGCAGTTCTTC. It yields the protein CAPEGSGGRAYNEQFF.

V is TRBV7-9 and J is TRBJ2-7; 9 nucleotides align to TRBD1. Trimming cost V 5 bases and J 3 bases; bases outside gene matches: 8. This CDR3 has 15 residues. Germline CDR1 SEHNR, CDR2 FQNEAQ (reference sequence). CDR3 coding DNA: TGTGCCAGCAGCACGAACAGGGGGCTGGGCTACGAGCAGTACTTC. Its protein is CASSTNRGLGYEQYF.

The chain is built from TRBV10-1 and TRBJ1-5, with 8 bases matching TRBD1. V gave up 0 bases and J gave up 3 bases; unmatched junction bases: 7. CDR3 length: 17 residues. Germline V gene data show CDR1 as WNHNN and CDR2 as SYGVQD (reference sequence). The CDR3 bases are TGCGCCAGCAGTGAGTCCCCGGGACAGGACTACAATCAGCCCCAGCATTTT. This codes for CASSESPGQDYNQPQHF.

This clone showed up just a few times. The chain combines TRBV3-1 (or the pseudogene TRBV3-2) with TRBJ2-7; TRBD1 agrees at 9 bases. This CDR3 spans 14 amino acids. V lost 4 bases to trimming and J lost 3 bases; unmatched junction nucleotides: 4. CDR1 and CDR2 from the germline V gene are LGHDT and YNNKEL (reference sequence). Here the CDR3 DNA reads TGTGCCAGCAGCCTGGGACAGGGACTCTACGAGCAGTACTTC. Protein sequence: CASSLGQGLYEQYF.

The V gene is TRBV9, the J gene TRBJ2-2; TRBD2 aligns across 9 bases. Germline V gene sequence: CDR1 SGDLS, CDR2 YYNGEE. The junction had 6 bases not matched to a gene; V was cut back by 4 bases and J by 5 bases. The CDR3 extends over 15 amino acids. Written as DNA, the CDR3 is TGTGCCAGCAGCTTCAGGACTAGCGAGACCGGGGAGCTGTTTTTT. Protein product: CASSFRTSETGELFF.

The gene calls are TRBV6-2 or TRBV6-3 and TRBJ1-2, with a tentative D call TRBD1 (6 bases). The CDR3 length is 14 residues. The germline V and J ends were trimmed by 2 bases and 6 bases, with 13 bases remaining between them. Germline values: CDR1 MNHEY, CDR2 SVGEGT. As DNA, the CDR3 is TGTGCCAGCAGTTACGGGGGCGTCGGGAATGGCTACACCTTC. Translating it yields CASSYGGVGNGYTF.

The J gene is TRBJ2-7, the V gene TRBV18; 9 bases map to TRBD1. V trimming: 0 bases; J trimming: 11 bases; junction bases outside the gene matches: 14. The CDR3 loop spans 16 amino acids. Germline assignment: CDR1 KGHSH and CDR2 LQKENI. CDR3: CASSPPVPGQGRGKYF. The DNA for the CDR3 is TGTGCCAGCTCACCACCCGTCCCGGGACAGGGAAGGGGGAAGTACTTC.

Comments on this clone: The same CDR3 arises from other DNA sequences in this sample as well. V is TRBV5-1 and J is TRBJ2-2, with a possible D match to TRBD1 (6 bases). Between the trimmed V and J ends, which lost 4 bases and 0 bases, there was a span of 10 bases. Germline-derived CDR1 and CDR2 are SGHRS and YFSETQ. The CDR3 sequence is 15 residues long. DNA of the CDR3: TGCGCCAGCAGCCCTGGACAGACGAACACCGGGGAGCTGTTTTTT. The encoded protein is CASSPGQTNTGELFF. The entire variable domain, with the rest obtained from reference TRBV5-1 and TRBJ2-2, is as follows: KAGVTQTPRYLIKTRGQQVTLSCSPISGHRSVSWYQQTPGQGLQFLFEYFSETQRNKGNFPGRFSGRQFSNSRSEMNVSTLELGDSALYLCASSPGQTNTGELFFGEGSRLTVL.

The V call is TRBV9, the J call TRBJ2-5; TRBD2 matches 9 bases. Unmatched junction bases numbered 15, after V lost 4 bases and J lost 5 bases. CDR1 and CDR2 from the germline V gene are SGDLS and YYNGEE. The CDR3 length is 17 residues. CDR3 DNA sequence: TGTGCCAGCAGCCCCCGGGGGGGCGGGAGGGCCAGGGAGACCCAGTACTTC. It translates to CASSPRGGGRARETQYF.